This T cell receptor beta chain derives from a study of blood T cell repertoires in COVID-19. CDR1 MDHEN and CDR2 SYDVKM come from the germline V gene. V lost 6 bases and J 3 bases, leaving 14 bases between the germline ends. The CDR3 covers 14 residues. The assay was immunoSEQ multiplex PCR, and TCRdb's table has in-frame clones only and misses some. Among roughly 300,000 clones, roughly nine tenths were seen once, and the ten largest hold approximately 17%. Participants were placed into cohorts based on the clinical history they reported. Before being deemed recovered, Cohort 3 donors had two negative PCRs, clearance, or symptom resolution.

Specimen: PBMCs or T cells enriched from blood (not recorded which). This chain uses TRBV28 with TRBJ1-1; the D is unclear. The sequence was collected from a woman under 40 who had recovered from COVID-19. The CDR3, as DNA: TGTGCCAGCAGAACGCGGACTTCGGACACTGAAGCTTTCTTT. This gives the protein CASRTRTSDTEAFF.